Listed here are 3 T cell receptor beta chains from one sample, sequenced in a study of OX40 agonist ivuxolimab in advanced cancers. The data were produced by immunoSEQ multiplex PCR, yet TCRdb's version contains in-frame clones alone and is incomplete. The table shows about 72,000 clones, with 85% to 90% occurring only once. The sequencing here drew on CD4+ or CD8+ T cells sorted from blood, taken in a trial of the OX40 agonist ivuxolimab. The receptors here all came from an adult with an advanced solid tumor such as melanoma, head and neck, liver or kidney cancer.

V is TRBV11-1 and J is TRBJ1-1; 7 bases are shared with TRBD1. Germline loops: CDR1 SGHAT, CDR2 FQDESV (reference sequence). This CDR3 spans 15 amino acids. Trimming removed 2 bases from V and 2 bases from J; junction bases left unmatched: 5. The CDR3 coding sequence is TGTGCCAGCAGCTTATTTGAGGGGGCTAACACTGAAGCTTTCTTT. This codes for CASSLFEGANTEAFF.

CDR3 loop: CASSPPGLAGVGDTQYF. For the CDR3, the DNA is TGCGCCAGCAGCCCCCCGGGACTAGCGGGAGTAGGAGATACGCAGTATTTT. The rearrangement joins TRBV5-1 to TRBJ2-3, with TRBD2 matching over 14 bases. CDR1 SGHRS and CDR2 YFSETQ come from the germline V gene. The CDR3 spans 17 residues. With 4 bases clipped from V and 5 bases from J, the junction kept 9 bases outside the gene matches.

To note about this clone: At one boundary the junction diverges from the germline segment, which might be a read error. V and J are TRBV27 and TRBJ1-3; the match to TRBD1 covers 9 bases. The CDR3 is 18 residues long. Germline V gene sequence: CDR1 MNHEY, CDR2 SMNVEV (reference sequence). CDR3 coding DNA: TGTGCCTGCAGGCAACTTGGGACAGGGATTTCCTCTGGAAACACCATATATTTT. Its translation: CACRQLGTGISSGNTIYF.